A single sample is the source of the 2 T cell receptor beta chains below, sequenced in a study of blood T cell repertoires in COVID-19. Produced via immunoSEQ multiplex PCR; TCRdb's table is partial and in-frame only. In the table there are approximately 200,000 clones, roughly 80% of which are singletons. The sequenced sample was peripheral blood. The source of these receptors is a woman in her thirties or forties with COVID-19, enrolled during active disease.

The CDR3 DNA is TGTGCTAGAGGTTGGGGCCCCAAAAACATTCAGTACTTC. Translating it yields CARGWGPKNIQYF. The gene calls are TRBV11-3 and TRBJ2-4; a weak D match, TRBD1 (5 bases). Germline CDR1 and CDR2: SGHNT and YENEEA. The CDR3 loop spans 13 amino acids.

The rearrangement links TRBV6-5 to TRBJ1-2; D ambiguous. The germline V gene has CDR1 MNHEY and CDR2 SVGAGI. V lost 2 bases, J lost 4 bases, and 11 bases lay in between. The CDR3 sequence is 14 residues long. CDR3 bases: TGTGCCAGCAGTTACGACGGGTCTACCTATGGCTACACCTTC. The encoded protein is CASSYDGSTYGYTF.